The sequence of this TCR beta chain was determined in a study of Graves' ophthalmopathy and Graves' hyperthyroidism. Study outcomes and limitations: Appearing in blood as well were most expanded thyroid clonotypes above 0.001 frequency.

The CDR3 length is 14 residues. CDR1 is LNHDA, CDR2 SQIVND, per germline (reference sequence). V lost 5 bases to trimming and J lost 9 bases, with 14 bases between them. This clonotype was counted many times. As yet, its antigen is unknown. TCR beta CDR3 amplification used RNA transcripts. The first round was an RT-PCR with HTBI primers, and the second round was a multiplex PCR. Each CDR3 protein gets one entry after TCRdb re-called the multiplex PCR reads with MiXCR. The table has about 740,000 distinct CDR3 sequences, roughly 41% seen once; the top ten hold 35% to 55%. The sample comprised peripheral blood. This TCR was recovered from an adult man with Graves' ophthalmopathy. This chain uses TRBV19 with TRBJ1-6; a weak D match, TRBD1 (6 bases). This CDR3 reads CASSGGRDGSPLHF. The CDR3 coding sequence is TGTGCCAGTAGTGGGGGCAGGGACGGTTCACCCCTCCACTTT.